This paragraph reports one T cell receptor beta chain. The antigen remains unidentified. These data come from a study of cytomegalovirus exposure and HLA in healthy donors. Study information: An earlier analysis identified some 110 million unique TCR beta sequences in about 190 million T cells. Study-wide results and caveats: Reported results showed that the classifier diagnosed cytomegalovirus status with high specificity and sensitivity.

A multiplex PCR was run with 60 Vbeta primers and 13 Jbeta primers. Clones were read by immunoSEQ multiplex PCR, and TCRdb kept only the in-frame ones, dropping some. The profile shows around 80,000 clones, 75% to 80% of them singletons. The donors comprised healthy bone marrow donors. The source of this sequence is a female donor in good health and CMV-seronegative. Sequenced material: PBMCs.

The CDR3 coding sequence is TGTGCCAGCACACCTTCAAGGGGGCTCTACTATGGCTACACCTTC. Translation: CASTPSRGLYYGYTF. V usage is TRBV28 and J usage is TRBJ1-2; TRBD1 aligns across 7 bases. CDR3 length equals 15 residues. Unmatched junction bases numbered 11, after V lost 7 bases and J lost 3 bases. Germline values: CDR1 MDHEN, CDR2 SYDVKM.